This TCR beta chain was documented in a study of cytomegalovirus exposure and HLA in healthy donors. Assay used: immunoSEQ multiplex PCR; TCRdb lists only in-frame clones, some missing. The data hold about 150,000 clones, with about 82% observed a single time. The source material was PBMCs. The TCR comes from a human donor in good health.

This CDR3 reads CASSLWSPKGTEAFF. CDR3 DNA sequence: TGTGCCAGCAGCTTATGGTCTCCCAAGGGGACTGAAGCTTTCTTT. The chain uses TRBV7-2 and TRBJ1-1; maybe TRBD1 (5 bases). The length of the CDR3 is 15 residues. Germline V CDR1 and CDR2: SGHTA, FQGNSA. The V gene lost 2 bases and the J gene lost 5 bases, with 15 bases spanning the gap.